The 16 T cell receptor beta chains reported below all come from one sample, sequenced in a study of T cell responses to AZD1222 COVID-19 vaccine. TCRdb keeps only in-frame clones here, not all; method: immunoSEQ multiplex PCR. The sample lists more than 120,000 clones, approximately 88% occurring once. This material consisted of peripheral blood, taken 28 days after the second dose of the MenACWY control vaccine. The origin of the receptors is an adult who received the MenACWY meningococcal vaccine as a control.

J is TRBJ1-6 and V is TRBV18; no firm D call. Deletions cut 3 bases from V and 0 bases from J, with 6 bases between. Germline loops: CDR1 KGHSH, CDR2 LQKENI. The CDR3 is 15 amino acids. The CDR3 DNA sequence: TGTGCCAGCTCACCGGCGAGCTCCTATAATTCACCCCTCCACTTT. The encoded protein is CASSPASSYNSPLHF.

The chain carries TRBV4-2 and TRBJ2-3, with 11 bases aligning to TRBD2. The CDR3 loop spans 15 amino acids. In germline, CDR1 is LGHNA, CDR2 YNFKEQ. J was trimmed by 6 bases and V by 2 bases; bases with no gene match: 4. This CDR3 reads CASSQTSGSLDTQYF. Written as DNA, the CDR3 is TGTGCCAGCAGCCAAACTAGCGGGAGTTTGGATACGCAGTATTTT.

This chain joins TRBV5-1 and TRBJ2-6; weak D call: TRBD1 (6 bases). Looked up from germline, CDR1 is SGHRS and CDR2 is YFSETQ. With 8 bases removed from V and 0 bases from J, the gap between germline ends came to 18 bases. This CDR3 comprises 17 residues. The CDR3 loop reads CASLLGALTSGANVLTF. Here the CDR3 DNA reads TGCGCCAGTCTTCTGGGGGCCCTGACCTCTGGGGCCAACGTCCTGACTTTC.

V usage is TRBV28 and J usage is TRBJ2-7; 7 nucleotides line up with TRBD1. Germline V gene lookup returns CDR1 MDHEN and CDR2 SYDVKM. After removal of 0 bases from V and 0 bases from J, the junction contained 2 bases not matched to a gene. CDR3 length: 15 residues. The chain's CDR3 is CASSLWGTASYEQYF. CDR3 coding DNA: TGTGCCAGCAGTTTATGGGGGACAGCCTCCTACGAGCAGTACTTC.

This clone was observed a few times. This sample also contains other DNA sequences that code for the same CDR3. V and J are TRBV7-2 and TRBJ2-3, with unresolved D. CDR3 length equals 15 residues. The V gene lost 1 base and the J gene lost 0 bases, with 8 bases spanning the gap. Looked up from germline, CDR1 is SGHTA and CDR2 is FQGNSA. This chain's CDR3 is CASSLGQGSTDTQYF. The CDR3 DNA reads TGTGCCAGCAGCTTAGGCCAAGGTAGCACAGATACGCAGTATTTT.

The chain employs TRBV11-3 and TRBJ1-1; 8 bases align to TRBD1. Germline lookup yields CDR1 SGHNT and CDR2 YENEEA. With V trimmed by 5 bases and J by 1 base, 12 bases remained unmatched. CDR3 length equals 17 residues. The DNA of the CDR3 is TGTGCCAGCAGCCCCTCGACACAGGGGGGTAAGAACACTGAAGCTTTCTTT. Its protein is CASSPSTQGGKNTEAFF.

V is TRBV7-2 and J is TRBJ1-1; 7 nucleotides agree with TRBD1. The CDR3 is made up of 15 amino acids. Germline CDR1 and CDR2: SGHTA and FQGNSA. V gave up 5 bases and J gave up 3 bases; unmatched junction bases: 9. CDR3 region: CASSPRRGTDTEAFF. The CDR3, as DNA: TGTGCCAGCAGCCCTAGGCGGGGGACAGACACTGAAGCTTTCTTT.

V and J are TRBV7-3 and TRBJ2-5; 7 bases are shared with TRBD2. V lost 1 base, J lost 4 bases, and 6 bases stayed unmatched. Germline CDR1 is SGHTA and CDR2 is FQGTGA. The CDR3 covers 15 residues. CDR3 sequence: CASSLRGLAAETQYF. CDR3 nucleotide sequence: TGTGCCAGCAGCTTAAGAGGGCTAGCGGCAGAGACCCAGTACTTC. The full variable domain, rest sourced from reference TRBV7-3 and TRBJ2-5, is GAGVSQTPSNKVTEKGKYVELRCDPISGHTALYWYRQSLGQGPEFLIYFQGTGAADDSGLPNDRFFAVRPEGSVSTLKIQRTERGDSAVYLCASSLRGLAAETQYFGPGTRLLVL.

The chain employs TRBV7-2 and TRBJ2-7; D might be TRBD2 (6 bases). Trimming stripped 1 base from V and 0 bases from J, with 10 bases between. The CDR3 covers 15 residues. Germline V gives CDR1 SGHTA, CDR2 FQGNSA. The chain's CDR3 is CASSLGRGSSYEQYF. In DNA, the CDR3 is TGTGCCAGCAGCTTAGGACGGGGGAGCTCCTACGAGCAGTACTTC.

The chain carries TRBV25-1 and TRBJ2-3; tentative D call: TRBD1 (6 bases). CDR1 is MGHDK, CDR2 SYGVNS, per germline. V shed 3 bases and J shed 1 base, with 11 bases lying between them. This CDR3 comprises 15 residues. The CDR3 sequence: CASSDARGGTDTQYF. The CDR3 DNA is TGTGCCAGCAGTGACGCCAGGGGTGGCACAGATACGCAGTATTTT. Full variable domain (rest looked up from reference TRBV25-1 and TRBJ2-3): EADIYQTPRYLVIGTGKKITLECSQTMGHDKMYWYQQDPGMELHLIHYSYGVNSTEKGDLSSESTVSRIRTEHFPLTLESARPSHTSQYLCASSDARGGTDTQYFGPGTRLTVL.

The chain uses TRBV29-1 and TRBJ2-5; TRBD1 matches at 8 bases. This CDR3 has 13 residues. The germline V gene has CDR1 SQVTM and CDR2 ANQGSEA. V lost 3 bases, J lost 5 bases, and 5 bases stayed unmatched. In DNA, the CDR3 is TGCAGCGTTGATTCGTACAGGGGGGAGACCCAGTACTTC. It specifies CSVDSYRGETQYF.

V is TRBV11-2 and J is TRBJ2-5; D possibly matches TRBD1 or TRBD2 (5 bases each). The germline V and J ends were trimmed by 1 base and 4 bases, with 13 bases remaining between them. The CDR3 spans 15 residues. CDR1 and CDR2 (germline): SGHAT, FQNNGV. This CDR3 reads CASSLAWGIGETQYF. The CDR3 region has the DNA TGTGCCAGCAGCTTAGCTTGGGGGATCGGAGAGACCCAGTACTTC.

The rearrangement uses TRBV30 and TRBJ2-3; either TRBD1 or TRBD2 may fit D (7 bases each). This CDR3 contains 15 residues. Trimming removed 2 bases from V and 4 bases from J, with 16 bases in between. Germline V CDR1 and CDR2: GTSNPN, SVGIG (reference sequence). Here the CDR3 reads CAWSPAGGAPDTQYF. CDR3 DNA sequence: TGTGCCTGGAGTCCTGCAGGGGGGGCTCCAGATACGCAGTATTTT.

This clone was recorded only once. The rearrangement joins TRBV5-1 to TRBJ1-1, with a possible D match to TRBD1 (5 bases). Trimming left V 0 bases short and J 6 bases short, with 6 bases between. The length of the CDR3 is 12 residues. Germline V gene sequence: CDR1 SGHRS, CDR2 YFSETQ. CDR3 region: CASSLGRAEAFF. In DNA form, the CDR3 reads TGCGCCAGCAGCTTGGGCAGGGCTGAAGCTTTCTTT.

The chain carries TRBV5-4 and TRBJ1-1, with a weak D call TRBD1 (6 bases). The CDR3 extends over 14 amino acids. Germline CDR1 and CDR2: SGHNT and YYREEE (reference sequence). Trimming stripped 4 bases from V and 1 base from J, with 11 bases between. The CDR3 spells CASSGRTANTEAFF. CDR3 DNA sequence: TGTGCCAGCAGCGGACGGACAGCGAACACTGAAGCTTTCTTT. The full variable domain, in which reference TRBV5-4 and TRBJ1-1 provide the parts outside the CDR3, is ETGVTQSPTHLIKTRGQQVTLRCSSQSGHNTVSWYQQALGQGPQFIFQYYREEENGRGNFPPRFSGLQFPNYSSELNVNALELDDSALYLCASSGRTANTEAFFGQGTRLTVV.

This chain connects TRBV10-3 to TRBJ2-5; 8 bases agree with TRBD2. The V gene's germline CDR1 is ENHRY and CDR2 SYGVKD. V was clipped by 4 bases and J by 5 bases; unmatched bases: 6. The CDR3 is 14 residues long. This CDR3 is CAISGPGGPETQYF. DNA of the CDR3: TGTGCCATCAGTGGGCCGGGGGGGCCGGAGACCCAGTACTTC.